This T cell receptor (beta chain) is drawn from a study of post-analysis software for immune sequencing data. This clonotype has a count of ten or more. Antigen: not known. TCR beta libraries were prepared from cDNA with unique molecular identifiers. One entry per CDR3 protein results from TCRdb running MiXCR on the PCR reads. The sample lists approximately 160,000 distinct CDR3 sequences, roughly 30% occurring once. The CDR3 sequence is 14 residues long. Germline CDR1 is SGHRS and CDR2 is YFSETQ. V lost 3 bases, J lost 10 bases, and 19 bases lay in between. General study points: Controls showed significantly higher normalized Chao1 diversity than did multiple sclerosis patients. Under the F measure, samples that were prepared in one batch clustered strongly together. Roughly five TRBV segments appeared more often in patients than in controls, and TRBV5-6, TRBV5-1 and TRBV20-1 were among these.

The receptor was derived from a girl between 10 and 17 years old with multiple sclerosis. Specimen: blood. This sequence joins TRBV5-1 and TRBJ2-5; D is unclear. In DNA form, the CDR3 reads TGCGCCAGCAGCTCCCGTGATGGAAGAGAAAGCCAGTACTTC. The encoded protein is CASSSRDGRESQYF.